This TCR beta chain was sequenced in a study of blood T cell repertoires in COVID-19 (dated by TCRdb to between 2020 and 2021). Study-level background: Samples from collaborators originated in the United States, Italy and Spain and spanned both the acute and convalescent phases of COVID-19. HLA class I and class II types, where available, came from metadata supplied by the sample provider rather than from assay-based typing. Deeply sampled blood TCRbeta repertoires from subjects exposed to, actively infected with, or recovered from COVID-19 were included in the dataset. The prospective study material was composed of cDNA or gDNA derived from T cells, B-cell-depleted T cells, or PBMCs. The repertoires were released in a freely available public database intended as a resource for research on the immune response to SARS-CoV-2. The samples were drawn from the first 160 participants of the ongoing ImmuneRACE study and from some 1,300 subjects provided by 6 global collaborators. The sample metadata nearly always contained a de-identified subject ID, COVID-19 status, age in years and sex. General findings and caveats noted by the study authors: Clinical and demographic metadata were provided uncurated, with the amount varying by source and participant.

The immunoSEQ Assay, a bias-controlled multiplex PCR, was used to amplify TCRbeta CDR3 regions from genomic DNA. As for how the authors treated the data: Nucleated cell counts per sample were estimated from amplification of reference gene primers within the assay. Sequence reads were collapsed and filtered to measure the absolute abundance of every unique TCRbeta CDR3 rearrangement. Productive Simpson clonality was computed per sample as the square root of Simpson's diversity index over productive rearrangements. Here the immuneACCESS table is served through TCRdb, limited to in-frame sequences with V and J called. Missing clones are a known gap in these copies; in checked studies unresolved V genes cover under half, and the rest lacks a known reason. The V and J calls and clone size are taken from that table; D and trimming were inferred from the DNA. This sample holds approximately 100,000 clones; about two thirds were observed only once. Roughly 0.9% of the sample rests with the top ten.

As concerns this clone: Its antigen remains unidentified. Per-base quality was not reported, and no clone a single base away is much larger than it.

Each collaborating institution followed its own protocols to collect whole blood in K2EDTA tubes. For TCRbeta analysis, collaborators shipped samples in one of three forms: frozen whole blood, isolated PBMCs, or DNA extracted from either of those sample types. The CDR3 goes from the cysteine to the phenylalanine over 16 residues. Only CDR3 DNA is held: 48 bases, read in frame from base 1. The germline V gene encodes CDR1 SGHNT and CDR2 YENEEA. Germline trimming amounts to 5 bases on V and 4 bases on J, with 5 as the count of junction bases outside the gene matches. The receptor chain draws on TRBV11-3 and TRBJ2-3, with 14 central nucleotides matching TRBD2. The sequencing sample was made of peripheral blood. This TCR was sampled from a human donor with acute or convalescent COVID-19. The donor label of this sample is uncertain. The bases are TGTGCCAGCAGCAGCGGGACTAGCGGGGGTGCAGATACGCAGTATTTT. This yields the protein CASSSGTSGGADTQYF.